This T cell receptor (beta chain) was identified in a study of shared clonotypes between healthy human individuals. The CDR3 sequence is 14 residues long. V was shortened by 5 bases and J by 8 bases, with 15 bases between the two germline ends. CDR1 and CDR2 (germline): MDHEN, SYDVKM. Generated by immunoSEQ multiplex PCR, the TCRdb table keeps only in-frame clones and is missing some. The sample has about 2.3 million clones; less than 95% are singletons. The source material was naive CD4+ T cells from PBMCs. The subset here: CD45RA+ positively selected. The clonotype comes from a man in his late teens or twenties in good health. Some clones in this sample may be carry-over from other donors' samples. V is TRBV28 and J is TRBJ1-4; tentatively, D is TRBD1 (6 bases). As DNA, the CDR3 is TGTGCCAGCAGTCTGGACAGAGTGGACGAAAAACTGTTTTTT. As protein: CASSLDRVDEKLFF.